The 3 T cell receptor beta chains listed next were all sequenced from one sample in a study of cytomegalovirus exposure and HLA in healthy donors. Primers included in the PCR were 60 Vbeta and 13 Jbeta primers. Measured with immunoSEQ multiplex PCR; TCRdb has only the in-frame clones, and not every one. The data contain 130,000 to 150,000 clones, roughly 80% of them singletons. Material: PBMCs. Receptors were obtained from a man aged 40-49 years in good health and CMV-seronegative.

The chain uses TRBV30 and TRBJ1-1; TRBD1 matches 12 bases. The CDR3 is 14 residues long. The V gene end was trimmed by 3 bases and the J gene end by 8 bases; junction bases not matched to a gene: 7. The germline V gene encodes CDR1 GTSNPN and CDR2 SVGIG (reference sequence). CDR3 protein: CAWRGQGANLEAFF. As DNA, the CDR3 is TGTGCCTGGAGGGGACAGGGGGCGAACCTCGAAGCTTTCTTT.

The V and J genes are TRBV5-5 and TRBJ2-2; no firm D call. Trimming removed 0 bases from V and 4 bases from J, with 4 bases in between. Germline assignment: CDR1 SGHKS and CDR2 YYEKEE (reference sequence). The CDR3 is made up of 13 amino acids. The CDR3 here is CASSLGGTGELFF. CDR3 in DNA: TGTGCCAGCAGCTTGGGAGGCACCGGGGAGCTGTTTTTT. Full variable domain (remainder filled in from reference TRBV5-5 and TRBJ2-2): DAGVTQSPTHLIKTRGQQVTLRCSPISGHKSVSWYQQVLGQGPQFIFQYYEKEERGRGNFPDRFSARQFPNYSSELNVNALLLGDSALYLCASSLGGTGELFFGEGSRLTVL.

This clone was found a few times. The CDR3 sequence: CASSTSGTGTNEQFF. CDR3 DNA: TGTGCCAGCAGCACCTCCGGGACAGGGACTAATGAGCAGTTCTTC. The chain is built from TRBV7-2 and TRBJ2-1; TRBD1 matches 9 bases. The CDR3 has 15 amino acids. V lost 5 bases and J lost 7; bases outside the gene matches: 9. From germline, CDR1 is SGHTA and CDR2 FQGNSA.